Given below is one T cell receptor (beta chain) in context. This clone was detected only once. The clone's antigen remains unknown. No base qualities exist here, and no much larger clone lies one base off it. This record belongs to a study of cytomegalovirus exposure and HLA in healthy donors (TCRdb year 2017). Regarding the complete study: According to an earlier analysis of several hundred of the donors, 150 million to 200 million T cells yielded 100 million or so unique TCR beta sequences and approximately 280 Gb of sequence data. Because of strong linkage in the cohort, roughly five DR-DQ haplotypes were treated as single units for association and clustering. Among 350 to 400 genotyped donors of the cohort, an average of around 240,000 unique TCR beta nucleotide sequences were sequenced per donor, roughly 18% of them non-productive. In addition to the first cohort of 650 to 750 subjects, a separate validation cohort of 120 different subjects was used. Every discovery cohort repertoire had been produced on one sequencing platform. Donor age, sex, ethnicity and CMV serostatus were compiled together with the repertoire data. A later analysis re-analyzed previously published TCR beta repertoires from about 730 donors and added high-resolution HLA genotyping to study TCR occurrence patterns. The aim of the study was to test whether cataloging public T cell receptors could identify signatures of past pathogen exposure. Rather than using new phenotypic data, the later analysis identified candidate immune exposures from TCR beta sequences and from how often those sequences occurred across donors. An early release covering roughly 580 HLA-typed donors comprised approximately 300 gigabases of sequencing data and around 80 million unique TCR sequences. Genome-wide SNP genotypes for about 55% of the roughly 670 donors were used in a later genetic analysis, which treated that subset as a discovery cohort. Typing coverage varied by locus: roughly 629-630 donors for A, B, C, DRB1 and DQB1; roughly 500 for DQA1; approximately 570 for DPA1; fewer than 480 for DPB1. An earlier analysis of 450 to 750 of the donors used high-throughput TCR beta sequencing to judge whether each TCR beta V gene segment behaved as functional or pseudogenic. Of the 350 to 400 genotyped donors, over 65% fell in the genetic ancestry cluster associated with self-reported Caucasian donors. The T cell repertoires of under 700 subjects were profiled by immunosequencing and related to cytomegalovirus serostatus. HLA typing included class I and class II loci at four-digit resolution. The study combined high-throughput TCR immunosequencing, statistical association of individual TCRs with disease status, and machine learning to predict cytomegalovirus infection status.

Reading from cysteine to phenylalanine, the CDR3 counts 13 amino acids. Only the CDR3 region is kept as DNA, spanning 39 bases read in frame from base 1. For CDR1 and CDR2, the germline V gene (reference sequence) lists LNHNV and YYDKDF. V is shortened by 5 bases, J by 1 base, and the region joining them spans 8 bases. The receptor library was made with the immunoSEQ multiplex PCR assay. For the multiplex PCR, a mixture combining 60 forward primers for TCR Vbeta segments and 13 reverse primers for TCR Jbeta segments was used. The CDR3 region of rearranged TCR beta genes was amplified from genomic DNA with a multiplex PCR assay. The amplified TCR beta libraries were sequenced on the Illumina HiSeq System as 87-base-pair reads. In the paper's pipeline: A later analysis counted tens of millions of unique TCR beta chains across the 500 to 850 repertoires, and roughly 11 million of these chains were shared by at least two donors. Raw reads were error-corrected and collapsed into unique sequences by a nearest-neighbor algorithm in which closely related sequences were merged to remove PCR and sequencing errors. CDR3 sequences were aligned to IMGT reference sequences to assign V, D and J gene segments. For a sequence to be retained, a match of at least six nucleotides to both a V gene segment and a J gene segment was required. A rearrangement counted as productive if the CDR3 had no stop codons and remained in frame with V and J, and every other rearrangement counted as non-productive. Following IMGT convention, CDR3 was defined as the stretch from the second conserved V-encoded cysteine up to the conserved J-encoded phenylalanine. Sequences without an unambiguous match to a single V gene segment were excluded from the earlier analysis of approximately 600 of the donors. In an earlier analysis of 587 of the donors, a V segment was called functional when productive rearrangements were above 56.7%, and segregating when the standard deviation between donors exceeded 5%. A statistical classification framework was built for diagnosing cytomegalovirus status from the catalog of TCR beta chain sequences. A later analysis assigned V and J genes by comparing TCR nucleotide sequences with IMGT/GENE-DB human TR gene sequences. Using the TCRdist pipeline, a later analysis assigned CDR3 sequences along with most-parsimonious VDJ recombination scenarios. In a later analysis, each TCR beta chain was defined by its CDR3 amino acid sequence together with its V-gene family, and reads lacking a unique V-gene family were excluded. As a way to deal with suspected cross-contamination and a sequencing artifact, a later analysis dropped 450 to 600 nucleotide sequences that were highly shared and had low generation probability. In a later analysis, a clonal expansion index for each public chain was calculated from normalized within-repertoire ranks of inferred template counts. In a later analysis, generation probabilities were computed using a VDJ recombination model fitted to out-of-frame rearrangements, and the results were checked against IGoR. In a later analysis, hypergeometric tests were used to score TCR-TCR, TCR-HLA and TCR-CMV co-occurrence, with a repertoire-size bias correction applied to TCR pairs. A later analysis estimated false discovery rates by permuting HLA or CMV assignments 20 times. In a later analysis, co-occurring TCRs were grouped using DBSCAN, and TCRdist sequence similarity was added for clustering within HLA-allele-positive subsets. For co-occurrence clustering, repertoires with fewer than 30,000 or more than 120,000 public chains were excluded, along with roughly 5 repertoires with anomalous nucleotide sharing. Not all clones reach the TCRdb copy of this immuneACCESS table, which keeps in-frame sequences only. Checked studies attribute under half of the gap to unresolved V genes and leave the rest unexplained. From that table come the V and J calls and clone size; the DNA was used to work out D and trimming. The sample table holds tens of thousands of clones, of which approximately 81% were seen once. About 1.2% of the sample comes from the top ten.

In total, about 650 healthy bone marrow donors made up the cohort. Cohort members were all nominally healthy when sampled, although unrecorded immune exposures were likely present. The donor was CMV seropositive and belonged to the group of 250 to 300 seropositive cohort members. Every donor gave a peripheral blood sample, and the peripheral blood mononuclear cells from that sample were used for TCR beta sequencing. Genomic DNA extraction from the blood cell samples was performed with the Qiagen DNeasy Blood Extraction Kit. The full study reports these points: According to a later analysis, parvovirus B19, influenza, CMV and Epstein-Barr virus appeared linked to several top co-occurrence clusters. A few of the identified cytomegalovirus-associated TCR beta chains were confirmed in vitro to be specific for cytomegalovirus antigens. According to a later genetic analysis, donors in an Asian-associated ancestry cluster had fewer N-insertions in productive TCRs than the roughly 670-donor mean. The cohort was sequenced for TCR beta chains only, and without alpha or paired-chain data the features that could be detected were limited. CMV serostatus was the only immune exposure information available for the cohort. When HLA alleles, especially DR and DQ, strongly co-occurred, TCR associations were difficult to assign to individual alleles. The classifier was reported to diagnose cytomegalovirus status with high specificity and sensitivity in both the original cohort and the validation cohort. Correlated functional status among segregating V segments might reflect linkage disequilibrium, but an unknown experimental factor could not be ruled out. Most TCR sequences were observed very rarely across donors, whereas some public TCRs were present in many individuals. The authors suggested that the approach could potentially be generalized to other disease states and immunological phenotypes. According to a later analysis, most CMV-associated TCR beta chains appeared to be HLA-restricted, and the HLA associations seemed to be driven largely by CMV exposure. In a later analysis, HLA-associated TCR beta chains were found to be more clonally expanded and to have lower generation probabilities than equally common non-associated chains. At a false discovery rate of 0.05, a later analysis linked fewer than 20,000 TCR beta sequences to specific HLA alleles. According to a later analysis, TCR association rates differed among HLA loci, with DRB1 alleles showing the most associated TCRs and HLA-C alleles showing the fewest. The 87-base-pair reads could not distinguish some IMGT-functional V segments, including TRBV6-2 and TRBV6-3, so those segments were excluded. HLA typing was unavailable for some donors at each locus, so association tests used only the typed subset. A cluster of highly shared sequence variants was judged likely to represent a technical artifact of the sequencing pipeline. Because counts were too low, roughly 17 rarely observed V segments, including chromosome 9 orphons, were left out of the earlier analysis of 587 of the donors. A further reported finding was that TCR beta sequences accurately predicted the HLA-A and HLA-B alleles for most subjects in the first cohort. The presence/absence analyses assumed that sequencing depth was roughly uniform across donors, and that assumption may not be true. The study listed 164 TCR beta chains as associated with cytomegalovirus. An association between a missense DCLRE1C variant and V-gene and J-gene trimming of TCR beta chains was found in a later genetic analysis and replicated in an independent cohort. In an earlier analysis of 587 of the donors, most TCR beta V segments were observed in productive rearrangements about 90% or about 30% of the time, broadly matching IMGT annotations.

The rearranged chain carries TRBV15 and TRBJ1-1; there is no confident call for the D gene. The clonotype was recovered from a girl aged 2 to 10 in good health and CMV-seropositive. Material: PBMCs. The CDR3 loop reads CATSERQNTEAFF. The base sequence is TGTGCCACCAGCGAGCGGCAGAACACTGAAGCTTTCTTT.